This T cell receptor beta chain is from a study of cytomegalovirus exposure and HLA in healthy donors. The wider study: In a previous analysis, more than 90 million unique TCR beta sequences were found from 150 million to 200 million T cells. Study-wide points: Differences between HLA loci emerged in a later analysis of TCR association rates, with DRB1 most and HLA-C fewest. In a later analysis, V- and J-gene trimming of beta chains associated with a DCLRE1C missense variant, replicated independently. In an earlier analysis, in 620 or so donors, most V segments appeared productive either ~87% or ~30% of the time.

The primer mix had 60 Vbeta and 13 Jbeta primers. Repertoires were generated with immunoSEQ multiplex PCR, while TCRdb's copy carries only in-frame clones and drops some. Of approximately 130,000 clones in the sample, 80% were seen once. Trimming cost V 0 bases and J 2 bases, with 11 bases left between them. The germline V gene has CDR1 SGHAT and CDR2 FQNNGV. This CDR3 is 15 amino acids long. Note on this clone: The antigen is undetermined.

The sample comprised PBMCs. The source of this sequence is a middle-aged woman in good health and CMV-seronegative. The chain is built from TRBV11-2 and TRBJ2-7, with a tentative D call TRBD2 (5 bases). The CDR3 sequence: CASSLEPAGAYEQYF. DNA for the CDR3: TGTGCCAGCAGCTTAGAACCGGCGGGTGCCTACGAGCAGTACTTC.